This passage covers 12 T cell receptor beta chains from one sample sequenced in a study of blood T cell repertoires in COVID-19. Sequencing used immunoSEQ multiplex PCR; TCRdb keeps in-frame clones, though not all of them. The profile shows 120,000 to 150,000 clones, around 80% of them singletons. The sequencing sample was made of peripheral blood. The origin of the receptors is a human donor in a cohort sampled during active COVID-19.

The chain is built from TRBV7-2 and TRBJ1-6; the match to TRBD1 covers 7 bases. There are 15 residues in the CDR3. V lost 5 bases and J lost 7; bases outside the gene matches: 8. Germline values: CDR1 SGHTA, CDR2 FQGNSA. The CDR3 sequence: CASSLTGQPNSPLHF. The CDR3 DNA is TGTGCCAGCAGCCTGACAGGGCAGCCGAATTCACCCCTCCACTTT.

This clone is a singleton in its sample. The chain combines TRBV5-1 with TRBJ1-1, with D unclear. The CDR3 loop spans 11 amino acids. The V gene lost 7 bases and the J gene lost 6 bases, with 10 bases spanning the gap. From germline, CDR1 is SGHRS and CDR2 YFSETQ. The CDR3 sequence is CASRETSEAFF. The CDR3 DNA reads as TGCGCCAGCCGCGAAACTTCTGAAGCTTTCTTT.

V usage is TRBV5-6 and J usage is TRBJ1-5; tentatively, D is TRBD1 (6 bases). Trimming removed 4 bases at V and 5 bases at J, with 19 bases between. Germline V lookup: CDR1 SGHDT, CDR2 YYEEEE. The CDR3 consists of 16 residues. The CDR3 nucleotides are TGTGCCAGCAGCCTCCGTCCACAGGGCCGAGATCAGCCCCAGCATTTT. Its protein product is CASSLRPQGRDQPQHF.

CDR3 sequence reads: CATSRDSQGRSPLHF. The CDR3 DNA sequence: TGTGCCACCAGCAGAGATTCACAGGGTCGTTCACCCCTCCACTTT. V and J are TRBV15 and TRBJ1-6, with a tentative D call TRBD1 (6 bases). In germline, CDR1 is LNHNV, CDR2 YYDKDF (reference sequence). V lost 0 bases and J 9 bases, leaving 12 bases between the germline ends. This CDR3 has 15 residues.

V is TRBV2 and J is TRBJ1-1; 8 bases match TRBD1. Germline CDR1 SNHLY, CDR2 FYNNEI. There are 15 residues in the CDR3. V shed 0 bases, J shed 1 base, and the junction held 1 base outside the gene matches. The CDR3 coding sequence is TGTGCCAGCAGTGAAGCCGGGACAGGGAACACTGAAGCTTTCTTT. It yields the protein CASSEAGTGNTEAFF.

J is TRBJ1-2 and V is TRBV30; 7 nucleotides align to TRBD1. J lost 3 bases, V lost 3 bases, and 4 bases had no gene match. The CDR3 consists of 13 residues. In germline, CDR1 is GTSNPN, CDR2 SVGIG (reference sequence). The CDR3 here is CAWRKTGYYGYTF. The CDR3 nucleotides read TGTGCCTGGAGGAAGACAGGGTACTATGGCTACACCTTC. Using reference TRBV30 and TRBJ1-2 for the parts outside the CDR3, the full variable domain is SQTIHQWPATLVQPVGSPLSLECTVEGTSNPNLYWYRQAAGRGLQLLFYSVGIGQISSEVPQNLSASRPQDRQFILSSKKLLLSDSGFYLCAWRKTGYYGYTFGSGTRLTVV.

CDR3 DNA sequence: TGTGCCAGCAGCCTAATCGGGTCTGAGTTGTTTTTT. Translated, it gives CASSLIGSELFF. This chain connects TRBV9 to TRBJ1-4; the D is unclear. The V end lost 4 bases, the J end lost 15 bases, and 16 bases lay between the germline ends. The CDR3 has 12 amino acids. Germline V gene sequence: CDR1 SGDLS, CDR2 YYNGEE.

This clone is judged medium-sized (0.01 to 0.1%). Additional DNA sequences in this sample encode the identical CDR3. The chain has TRBV6-4 and TRBJ1-6; 7 nucleotides agree with TRBD1. This CDR3 region has 15 residues. V gave up 0 bases and J gave up 7 bases; unmatched junction bases: 3. In germline, CDR1 is MRHNA, CDR2 SNTAGT. The DNA for the CDR3 is TGTGCCAGCAGTGACTCGGCAGGGGGGAATTCACCCCTCCACTTT. Amino acids: CASSDSAGGNSPLHF.

CDR3 DNA: TGCGCCAGCAGCCAAGTATCCAGGGGAGATACTGAAGCTTTCTTT. Translating it yields CASSQVSRGDTEAFF. This rearrangement joins TRBV4-1 to TRBJ1-1; D might be TRBD1 (6 bases). The V and J ends lost 1 base and 5 bases respectively, with 14 bases between them. Germline assignment: CDR1 MGHRA and CDR2 YSYEKL. The CDR3 length is 15 residues.

CDR3 sequence (DNA): TGTGCCAGCAGCTTAGGAACAGGGCGTAACGACGAGCAGTACTTC. Residues: CASSLGTGRNDEQYF. The chain links TRBV7-9 to TRBJ2-7, with D tentatively TRBD1 (6 bases). CDR1 and CDR2 (germline): SEHNR, FQNEAQ (reference sequence). The V end lost 1 base, the J end lost 5 bases, and 15 bases lay between the germline ends. This CDR3 has 15 residues. Complete variable domain (other parts from reference TRBV7-9 and TRBJ2-7): DTGVSQNPRHKITKRGQNVTFRCDPISEHNRLYWYRQTLGQGPEFLTYFQNEAQLEKSRLLSDRFSAERPKGSFSTLEIQRTEQGDSAMYLCASSLGTGRNDEQYFGPGTRLTVT.

The rearrangement uses TRBV10-1 and TRBJ1-5, with TRBD1 matching 10 bases. The V gene's germline CDR1 is WNHNN and CDR2 SYGVQD (reference sequence). V was clipped by 5 bases and J by 1 base; unmatched bases: 20. The CDR3 sequence is 21 residues long. CDR3 amino acids: CASSKQRRWGTGVLSNQPQHF. In nucleotides, the CDR3 is TGCGCCAGCAGTAAGCAGCGAAGGTGGGGGACAGGGGTTTTAAGCAATCAGCCCCAGCATTTT.

The table lists this clone with a few counts. V and J are TRBV5-1 and TRBJ2-3; perhaps TRBD1 as D (6 bases). Germline values: CDR1 SGHRS, CDR2 YFSETQ. The ends were cut back, 2 bases at V and 0 bases at J, with 10 bases in the middle. The CDR3 length is 15 residues. CDR3 coding DNA: TGCGCCAGCAGCTTAGGACAGACTAGCACAGATACGCAGTATTTT. It yields the protein CASSLGQTSTDTQYF.